Below are 21 T cell receptor beta chains sequenced from a single sample in a study of T cells in Graves' hyperthyroidism and ophthalmopathy (dated by TCRdb to between 2018 and 2020). Library prep was done by multiplex PCR. The reads were generated on an Illumina HiSeq 2000. TCR beta CDR3 regions were amplified from RNA transcripts. A first-round RT-PCR of the TCR CDR3 used the HTBI primer set with the Qiagen OneStep RT-PCR kit. The raw public data were reprocessed by TCRdb itself: fastp quality trimming at Q25, MiXCR clonotype calling, in-frame beta chains only. Each entry merges the rows of one CDR3 protein and shows their most common DNA and genes. In this sample the table shows tens of thousands of distinct CDR3 sequences, nearly 45% of which occur a single time. The biggest ten clones account for 10% of the sample. Sequencing was done on a sample of blood. The receptors shown here come from a woman in her thirties with Graves' hyperthyroidism.

Regarding this clonotype: One end of the junction does not line up with germline, which may come from a read error. This rearrangement joins TRBV14 to TRBJ2-7, with no clear D. In germline, CDR1 is SGHDN, CDR2 FVKESK. The CDR3 is 15 residues long. CDR3 DNA: TGTGCCAGCAGACAAGATTCAGCAGATAGGAACGAGCAGTACTTC. The encoded protein is CASRQDSADRNEQYF.

This clonotype came up a few times. The chain uses TRBV19 and TRBJ1-6, with a tentative D call TRBD1 (5 bases). Trimming left V 6 bases short and J 10 bases short, with 19 bases between. This CDR3 is 15 amino acids long. Germline V gene sequence: CDR1 LNHDA, CDR2 SQIVND (reference sequence). The CDR3 loop reads CASRIAGDQRSPLHF. The DNA for the CDR3 is TGTGCCAGTAGGATTGCCGGGGACCAGCGATCACCCCTCCACTTT.

The CDR3 region has the DNA TGCAGTGCTAGGTTGTCGGGGGGCGAGGGTCCCCAGCATTTT. Amino acids: CSARLSGGEGPQHF. The chain couples TRBV20-1 to TRBJ1-5; possible D gene TRBD1, 6 bases. CDR3 length equals 14 residues. Germline values: CDR1 DFQATT, CDR2 SNEGSKA (reference sequence). Between the trimmed V and J ends, which lost 3 bases and 10 bases, there was a span of 19 bases.

This clonotype is medium-sized in the sample. V and J are TRBV5-1 and TRBJ2-2; 7 bases are shared with TRBD2. This CDR3 region has 11 residues. Unmatched junction bases numbered 1, after V lost 6 bases and J lost 8 bases. Per germline, CDR1 SGHRS and CDR2 YFSETQ. The CDR3 DNA follows: TGCGCCAGCACTAGCGGAGGGGAGCTGTTTTTT. Protein product: CASTSGGELFF. Looking up the rest from reference TRBV5-1 and TRBJ2-2 gives the full variable domain: KAGVTQTPRYLIKTRGQQVTLSCSPISGHRSVSWYQQTPGQGLQFLFEYFSETQRNKGNFPGRFSGRQFSNSRSEMNVSTLELGDSALYLCASTSGGELFFGEGSRLTVL.

Many counts were recorded for this clonotype. The chain combines TRBV6-6 with TRBJ1-1; D possibly corresponds to TRBD1 (5 bases). The V and J ends lost 8 bases and 1 base respectively, with 20 bases between them. The CDR3 spans 16 residues. CDR1 and CDR2 from the germline V gene are MNHNY and SVGAGI (reference sequence). The CDR3 DNA follows: TGTGCCAGCTCCCCCGGGGGGTACATAGGGAACACTGAAGCTTTCTTT. Its translation is CASSPGGYIGNTEAFF.

This chain joins TRBV2 and TRBJ1-3; no firm D call. The CDR3 is 14 amino acids. Deletions cut 0 bases from V and 3 bases from J, with 6 bases between. Per germline, CDR1 SNHLY and CDR2 FYNNEI. The CDR3 DNA sequence: TGTGCCAGCAGTGAAGCGGTGGGTGGAAACACCATATATTTT. This codes for CASSEAVGGNTIYF.

There are many counts of this clonotype. The V call is TRBV5-1, the J call TRBJ2-2; 11 bases agree with TRBD2. Trimming took 5 bases from V and 5 from J; bases not matched to a gene: 8. The germline gives CDR1 SGHRS, CDR2 YFSETQ. There are 16 residues in the CDR3. DNA for the CDR3: TGCGCCAGCAGTTCCTCGACTAGCGGGACAACCGGGGAGCTGTTTTTT. It encodes CASSSSTSGTTGELFF.

This clonotype was picked up many times. V gene TRBV3-1 combines with J gene TRBJ2-7; D is undetermined. The germline gives CDR1 LGHDT, CDR2 YNNKEL (reference sequence). The CDR3 spans 15 residues. Between the trimmed V and J ends, which lost 5 bases and 6 bases, there was a span of 20 bases. CDR3 bases: TGTGCCAGCAGCTCCTCACTTCGTCGTATCGGCGAGCAGTACTTC. This encodes CASSSSLRRIGEQYF.

On this clonotype itself: The germline gene is not matched at one end of the junction; a read error may be the cause. The J gene is TRBJ1-2, the V gene TRBV24-1; the D is unclear. Looked up from germline, CDR1 is KGHDR and CDR2 is SFDVKD. This CDR3 region has 13 residues. The CDR3 reads CATSDPTLAGGPF. DNA of the CDR3: TGTGCCACCAGTGATCCAACTCTAGCGGGAGGGCCATTC.

A note on this clonotype: In this CDR3 the conserved last residue, phenylalanine or tryptophan, is missing, so a read error is likely. No DNA is shown, since the ends of the CDR3 on it are uncertain; the CDR3 is the one TCRdb lists. This chain links TRBV20-1 with TRBJ2-7. Germline CDR1 is DFQATT and CDR2 is SNEGSKA (reference sequence). The CDR3 adds up to 8 amino acids, both ends counted. This CDR3 is CSAIGQSY.

The table lists this clonotype with many counts. The V and J genes are TRBV18 and TRBJ2-7, with D hard to call. Germline V lookup: CDR1 KGHSH, CDR2 LQKENI. This CDR3 has 13 amino acids. V was trimmed by 2 bases and J by 3 bases, leaving 8 bases between them. CDR3 DNA: TGTGCCAGCTCACCAGAGAGGATCTACGAGCAGTACTTC. This translates into CASSPERIYEQYF.

V usage is TRBV19 and J usage is TRBJ2-3; no clear D gene. V shed 5 bases and J shed 7 bases, with 7 bases lying between them. This CDR3 has 11 amino acids. Germline loops: CDR1 LNHDA, CDR2 SQIVND (reference sequence). CDR3 sequence (DNA): TGTGCCAGTAGTCTTAGAAATACGCAGTATTTT. Protein product: CASSLRNTQYF. The full variable domain, completed using reference TRBV19 and TRBJ2-3, is DGGITQSPKYLFRKEGQNVTLSCEQNLNHDAMYWYRQDPGQGLRLIYYSQIVNDFQKGDIAEGYSVSREKKESFPLTVTSAQKNPTAFYLCASSLRNTQYFGPGTRLTVL.

This clonotype was seen repeatedly, ten times or more. The CDR3 DNA reads as TGTGCCAGCAGAGCCGCATCTGCTCTCTCTGGAAACACCATATATTTT. Encoded protein: CASRAASALSGNTIYF. The chain couples TRBV12-3 or TRBV12-4 to TRBJ1-3; D is uncertain. V gave up 6 bases and J gave up 0 bases, with 15 bases separating them. The CDR3 totals 16 residues.

In its sample, this clonotype is medium-sized. This sequence joins TRBV19 and TRBJ2-5; 8 positions match TRBD2. The length of the CDR3 is 15 residues. Germline V CDR1 and CDR2: LNHDA, SQIVND (reference sequence). V was clipped by 1 base and J by 4 bases; unmatched bases: 5. The CDR3 loop is CASSIGLAPRETQYF. DNA for the CDR3: TGTGCCAGTAGTATAGGACTAGCGCCTCGAGAGACCCAGTACTTC.

As regards this clonotype: A much bigger clone sits one base away, suggesting this may be a read error. The chain recombines TRBV27 with TRBJ2-5; D gene unclear. This CDR3 is built from 15 residues. Between the trimmed V and J ends, which lost 3 bases and 0 bases, there was a span of 11 bases. Germline loops: CDR1 MNHEY, CDR2 SMNVEV (reference sequence). For the CDR3, the DNA is TGTGCCAGCAGTTTGTCCCCCGAACACCAAGAGACCCAGTACTTC. It yields the protein CASSLSPEHQETQYF.

The chain has TRBV19 and TRBJ1-5, with 7 bases that match TRBD1. The germline V gene has CDR1 LNHDA and CDR2 SQIVND (reference sequence). V lost 9 bases and J lost 6; bases outside the gene matches: 14. CDR3 size: 15 residues. CDR3 region: CASSLYRGTSQPQHF. Written as DNA, the CDR3 is TGTGCCAGCTCATTATACAGGGGCACCAGTCAGCCCCAGCATTTT.

This clonotype has only one observation. V is TRBV20-1 and J is TRBJ1-1, with D hard to call. Trimming took 7 bases from V and 4 from J, leaving 10 bases between them. CDR1 DFQATT and CDR2 SNEGSKA come from the germline V gene (reference sequence). This CDR3 region has 11 residues. CDR3 protein: CSGREGTEAFF. The CDR3 DNA follows: TGCAGTGGGCGGGAGGGCACTGAAGCTTTCTTT.

The table lists this clonotype with many counts. V and J are TRBV20-1 and TRBJ1-5; D is unclear. V dropped 2 bases and J dropped 2 bases, with 16 bases sitting between them. Per germline, CDR1 DFQATT and CDR2 SNEGSKA (reference sequence). The CDR3 spans 16 residues. In nucleotides, the CDR3 is TGCAGTGCTAGAAGCGGTTGGATTCTTGGCAATCAGCCCCAGCATTTT. Amino acids: CSARSGWILGNQPQHF.

This clonotype is labeled as medium-sized. The rearrangement joins TRBV19 to TRBJ2-7, with a weak D call TRBD1 (6 bases). This CDR3 spans 14 amino acids. V lost 6 bases and J lost 6, with 18 bases in between. CDR1 and CDR2 (germline): LNHDA, SQIVND (reference sequence). The CDR3 protein is CASRSSGTSSEQYF. The CDR3, as DNA: TGTGCCAGTAGATCCTCCGGGACATCTAGCGAGCAGTACTTC.

Concerning this clonotype: A read error may account for a junction end that differs from germline. The chain carries TRBV7-9 and TRBJ2-5; D may match TRBD1 or TRBD2 (5 bases each). Germline V gene sequence: CDR1 SEHNR, CDR2 FQNEAQ (reference sequence). The CDR3 length is 14 residues. The CDR3 here is CAGRLPGPEETQYF. In DNA, the CDR3 is TGTGCCGGCAGACTTCCGGGACCAGAGGAGACCCAGTACTTC.

The chain links TRBV20-1 to TRBJ2-2; weak D call: TRBD2 (6 bases). The length of the CDR3 is 15 residues. Germline V gives CDR1 DFQATT, CDR2 SNEGSKA (reference sequence). Trimming left V 4 bases short and J 3 bases short, with 15 bases between. CDR3 amino acids: CSAKTGVADTGELFF. CDR3 nucleotides: TGCAGTGCTAAAACGGGGGTAGCGGACACCGGGGAGCTGTTTTTT.